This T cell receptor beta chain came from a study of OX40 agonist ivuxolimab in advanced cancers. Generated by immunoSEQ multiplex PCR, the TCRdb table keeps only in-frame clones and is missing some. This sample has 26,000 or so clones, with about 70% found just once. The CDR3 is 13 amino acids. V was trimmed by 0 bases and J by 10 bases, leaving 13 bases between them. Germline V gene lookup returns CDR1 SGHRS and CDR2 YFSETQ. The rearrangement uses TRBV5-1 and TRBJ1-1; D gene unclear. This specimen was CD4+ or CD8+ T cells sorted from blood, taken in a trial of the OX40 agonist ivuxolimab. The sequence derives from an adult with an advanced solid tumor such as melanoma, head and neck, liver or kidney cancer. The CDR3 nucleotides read TGCGCCAGCAGCTTGGCCCCAAACGGCGGAGCTTTCTTT. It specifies CASSLAPNGGAFF.